This T cell receptor (beta chain) comes out of a study of blood T cell repertoires in COVID-19 (dated by TCRdb to about 2020). As for the study more broadly: Samples covering the acute and convalescent phases of COVID-19 were provided by collaborators in the United States, Italy and Spain. The prospective study material was composed of cDNA or gDNA derived from T cells, B-cell-depleted T cells, or PBMCs. Deeply sampled blood TCRbeta repertoires from subjects exposed to, actively infected with, or recovered from COVID-19 were included in the dataset. The repertoires were released in a freely available public database meant as a resource for research on the immune response to SARS-CoV-2. Samples came from the ongoing ImmuneRACE study (first 160 participants) plus 1,254 subjects from 6 global collaborators. Nearly every sample came with metadata listing a de-identified subject ID, COVID-19 status, age in years and sex. Where available, HLA class I and class II types were obtained from metadata supplied by the sample provider rather than from assay-based typing. The paper as a whole reports these results and caveats: The quantity of clinical and demographic metadata differed by source and by participant and was supplied without curation.

To note about this clone: Its binding antigen is unknown. No base-level quality is on record; no much larger clone is a single base apart.

Participants in the prospective study were aged about 18 to 100 years, lived in 24 United States geographic areas, and enrolled through a virtual design. In the prospective study, participants were assigned to cohorts based on the clinical history participants reported in a screening survey and a study questionnaire. ImmuneRACE Cohort 3 recovered participants were defined by two consecutive negative NP/OP PCR tests, healthcare professional clearance, or symptom resolution. Mobile phlebotomists in the prospective study collected whole blood, serum and a nasopharyngeal or oropharyngeal swab from every participant. Additional blood draws and questionnaires over an approximately 2-month period could optionally be provided by prospective study participants. Before DNA extraction, blood samples from the prospective study were shipped at room temperature or frozen. TCRbeta CDR3 regions were amplified from genomic DNA by means of the immunoSEQ Assay, a bias-controlled multiplex PCR. The study's own analysis went as follows. The number of nucleated cells in each sample was estimated from the amplification of reference gene primers within the assay. To quantify the absolute abundance of each unique TCRbeta CDR3 rearrangement, sequence reads were collapsed and filtered. For each sample, productive Simpson clonality was calculated as the square root of Simpson's diversity index across productive rearrangements. The table was pulled from immuneACCESS by TCRdb, which kept in-frame rearrangements only. Such tables lose some clones; where checked, under half of the loss comes from unresolved V genes, and the rest has no known cause. D and trimming were read from the DNA, whereas the V and J calls and clone size are those reported in that table. In all, the sample holds a few hundred thousand clones, and over 75% of those were seen once. The biggest ten clones account for under 2.5% of the sample.

From cysteine to phenylalanine, the CDR3 is 14 amino acids long. The CDR3 DNA has 42 bases and is translated from base 1. Looking up the germline V gene yields CDR1 SQVTM and CDR2 ANQGSEA. V and J lose 7 bases and 5 bases, and a span of 20 bases separates them. This chain joins TRBV29-1 to TRBJ1-1, with the D gene too uncertain to name. The clonotype originates from a man aged 25 to 40 who had recovered from COVID-19. Material for sequencing was PBMCs or T cells enriched from blood (not recorded which). The DNA sequence is as follows: TGCAGCGCCGCCCCCGGGAACGCCGGGACTGAAGCTTTCTTT. It is translated as CSAAPGNAGTEAFF.